This T cell receptor beta chain emerged from a study of T cells in Graves' hyperthyroidism and ophthalmopathy. Notes on the study in general: Blood also held most thyroid clonotypes expanded beyond 0.001.

This clonotype turned up a few times. The target antigen is unknown. CDR3 length: 12 amino acids. V dropped 10 bases and J dropped 8; count of bases not matched to a gene: 6. CDR1 ENHRY and CDR2 SYGVKD come from the germline V gene. TCR beta CDR3 sequences were amplified from RNA transcripts. An initial round of RT-PCR targeting the TCR CDR3 relied on the HTBI primer set. TCRdb redid the calling of the multiplex PCR reads with MiXCR, one entry per CDR3 protein. This table holds approximately 600,000 distinct CDR3 sequences, less than 25% found once. The authors took PBMCs from 9.5 to 10 ml fresh peripheral blood.

This TCR was sampled from a man between 25 and 39 years old with Graves' ophthalmopathy. The sample consisted of blood. V gene TRBV10-3 combines with J gene TRBJ1-1; TRBD1 aligns across 11 bases. DNA for the CDR3: TGTGCCACCGGACAGGGGGCTTCAGAAGCTTTCTTT. Protein: CATGQGASEAFF.